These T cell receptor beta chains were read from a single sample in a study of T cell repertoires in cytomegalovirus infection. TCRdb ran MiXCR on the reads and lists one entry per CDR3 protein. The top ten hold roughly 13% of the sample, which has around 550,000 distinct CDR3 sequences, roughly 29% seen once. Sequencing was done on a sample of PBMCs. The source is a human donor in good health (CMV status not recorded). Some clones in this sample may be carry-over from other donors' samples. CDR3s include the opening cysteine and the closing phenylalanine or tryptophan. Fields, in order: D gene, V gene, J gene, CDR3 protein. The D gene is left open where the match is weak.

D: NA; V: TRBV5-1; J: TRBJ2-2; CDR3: CASSLGLWDTGELFF
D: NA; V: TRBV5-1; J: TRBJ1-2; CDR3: CASSLLPTSGYTF
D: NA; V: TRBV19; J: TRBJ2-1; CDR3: CASSIDRRMSSYNEQFF
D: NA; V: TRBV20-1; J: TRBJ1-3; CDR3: CSATDVGYGNTIYF
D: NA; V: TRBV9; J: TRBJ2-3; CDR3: CASSVGGGPGVGTDTQYF
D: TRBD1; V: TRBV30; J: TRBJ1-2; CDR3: CAWKGDSYGYTF
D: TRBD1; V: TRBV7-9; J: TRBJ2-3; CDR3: CASTAGGGRNTDTQYF
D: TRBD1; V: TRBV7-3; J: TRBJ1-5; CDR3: CASSLQVEGARPQHF
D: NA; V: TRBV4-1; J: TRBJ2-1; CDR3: CASSPEAYNEQFF
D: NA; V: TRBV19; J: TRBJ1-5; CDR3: CASTWAYSNQPQHF
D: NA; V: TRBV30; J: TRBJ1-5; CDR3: CACSQLPNQPQHF
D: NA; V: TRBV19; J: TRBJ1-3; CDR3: CASTAAGMSGNTIYF
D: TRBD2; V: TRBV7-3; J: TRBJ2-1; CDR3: CASSLDLAGGGEQFF
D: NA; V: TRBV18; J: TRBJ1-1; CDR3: CASSQSLADGTEAFF
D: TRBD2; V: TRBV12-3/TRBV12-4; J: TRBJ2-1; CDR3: CASRASGRVFEQFF
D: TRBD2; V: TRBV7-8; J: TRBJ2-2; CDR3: CASIPSGRRNTGELFF
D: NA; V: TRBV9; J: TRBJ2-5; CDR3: CASSASLAWGSGETQYF
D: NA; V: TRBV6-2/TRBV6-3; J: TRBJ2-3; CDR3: CASRLLRDPGVADTQYF
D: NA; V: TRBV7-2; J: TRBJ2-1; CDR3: CASTRQERVWDYNEQFF
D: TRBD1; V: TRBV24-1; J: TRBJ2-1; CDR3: CATSAKSRTGVNEQFF
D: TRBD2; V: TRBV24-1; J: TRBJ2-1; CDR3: CATSDFAGGGSYNEQFF
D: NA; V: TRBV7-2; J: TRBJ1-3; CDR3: CASSLVKGAGNTIYF
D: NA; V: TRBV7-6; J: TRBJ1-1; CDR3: CASSPLGWSTEAFF
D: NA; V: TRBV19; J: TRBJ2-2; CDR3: CASLSGKAGELFF
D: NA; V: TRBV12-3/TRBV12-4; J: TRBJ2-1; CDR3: CASSFQSGLEQFF
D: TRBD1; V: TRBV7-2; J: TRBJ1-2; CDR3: CASSTPGTEHYGYTF
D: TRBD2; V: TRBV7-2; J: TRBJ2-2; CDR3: CASSPTQGWTSGISNTGELFF
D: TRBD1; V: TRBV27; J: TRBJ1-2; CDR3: CASTRTGSDGYSF
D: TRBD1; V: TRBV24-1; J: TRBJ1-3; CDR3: CATSDSGGTGNTIYF
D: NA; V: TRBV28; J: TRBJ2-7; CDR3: CASSFAGSSYEQYF
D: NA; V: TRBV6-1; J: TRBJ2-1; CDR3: CASRRDSGAYSYNEQFF
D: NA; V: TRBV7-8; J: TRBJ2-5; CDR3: CASSSEDPRPGETQYF
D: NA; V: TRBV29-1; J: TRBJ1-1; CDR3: CSVEYRDIPNTEAFF
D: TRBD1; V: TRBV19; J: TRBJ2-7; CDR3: CASRPPLSTGMYEQYF
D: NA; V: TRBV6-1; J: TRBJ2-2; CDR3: CASSEWKSGANTGELFF
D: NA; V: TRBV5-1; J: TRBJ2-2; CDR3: CASSKGESAHTGELFF
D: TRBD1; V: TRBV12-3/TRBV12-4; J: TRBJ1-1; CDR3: CASSLGQAGTEAFF